Below are 32 T cell receptor beta chains sequenced from a single sample in a study of OX40 agonist ivuxolimab in advanced cancers. Produced via immunoSEQ multiplex PCR; TCRdb's table is partial and in-frame only. The table has around 74,000 clones, less than 85% seen once. The sequenced sample was CD4+ or CD8+ T cells sorted from blood, obtained in a trial of the OX40 agonist ivuxolimab. These receptor sequences come from an adult with an advanced solid tumor such as melanoma, head and neck, liver or kidney cancer.

The chain recombines TRBV6-1 with TRBJ1-5; no clear D. Germline CDR1 MNHNS, CDR2 SASEGT. V lost 5 bases to trimming and J lost 10 bases, with 15 bases between them. The CDR3 contains 13 residues. The CDR3 spells CASSRPLGGPQHF. CDR3 nucleotide sequence: TGTGCCAGCAGTAGGCCCCTGGGAGGCCCCCAGCATTTT.

The chain has TRBV19 and TRBJ1-1, with D uncertain. Trimming took 0 bases from V and 1 from J, leaving 3 bases between them. The germline gives CDR1 LNHDA, CDR2 SQIVND (reference sequence). There are 13 residues in the CDR3. In DNA, the CDR3 is TGTGCCAGTAGTATAGACAGGAACACTGAAGCTTTCTTT. It translates to CASSIDRNTEAFF.

The V call is TRBV2, the J call TRBJ2-7, with D possibly being TRBD1 (5 bases). The V gene lost 1 base and the J gene lost 13 bases, with 11 bases spanning the gap. Germline assignment: CDR1 SNHLY and CDR2 FYNNEI. The CDR3 runs 11 residues. CDR3 DNA sequence: TGTGCCAGCAGTGAAGAGGGCAGGGCCTACTTC. Protein product: CASSEEGRAYF.

The gene calls are TRBV27 and TRBJ1-3; 7 nucleotides line up with TRBD1. Germline loops: CDR1 MNHEY, CDR2 SMNVEV (reference sequence). There are 14 residues in the CDR3. V lost 8 bases and J lost 4; bases outside the gene matches: 8. The CDR3 DNA follows: TGTGCCAGCGCGCTGAACAGGGGCGGAAACACCATATATTTT. This translates into CASALNRGGNTIYF.

This chain uses TRBV10-3 with TRBJ1-2; 8 bases are a match to TRBD1. Germline-derived CDR1 and CDR2 are ENHRY and SYGVKD. Trimming took 6 bases from V and 0 from J; bases not matched to a gene: 3. There are 14 residues in the CDR3. Here the CDR3 reads CAIRGTGANYGYTF. DNA for the CDR3: TGTGCCATCAGGGGGACAGGAGCTAACTATGGCTACACCTTC.

The chain joins TRBV28 to TRBJ2-7, with 13 bases that match TRBD2. This CDR3 contains 13 residues. V was pared by 8 bases and J by 7 bases, with 5 bases of the junction left unmatched. Per germline, CDR1 MDHEN and CDR2 SYDVKM. CDR3 protein: CASETSGRDEQYF. For the CDR3, the DNA is TGTGCCAGCGAAACTAGCGGGAGGGATGAGCAGTACTTC.

This chain connects TRBV28 to TRBJ1-6; possible D gene TRBD1, 6 bases. V shed 4 bases and J shed 2 bases, with 15 bases lying between them. The CDR3 is made up of 17 amino acids. Germline-derived CDR1 and CDR2 are MDHEN and SYDVKM. The CDR3 bases are TGTGCCAGCAGTTCCGAAAATGGGGGCGCCTATAATTCACCCCTCCACTTT. Its protein product is CASSSENGGAYNSPLHF.

V gene TRBV7-2 combines with J gene TRBJ2-3, with 9 bases that match TRBD1. The V gene end was trimmed by 5 bases and the J gene end by 3 bases; junction bases not matched to a gene: 6. CDR3 length: 15 amino acids. From germline, CDR1 is SGHTA and CDR2 FQGNSA. In DNA form, the CDR3 reads TGTGCCAGCAGCCTACGGACAGGGGAGACAGATACGCAGTATTTT. This encodes CASSLRTGETDTQYF.

The chain links TRBV30 to TRBJ1-3; 9 positions agree with TRBD1. The CDR3 has 15 amino acids. V was pared by 6 bases and J by 5 bases, with 11 bases of the junction left unmatched. Germline CDR1 GTSNPN, CDR2 SVGIG (reference sequence). The CDR3 is CACSTRDRDRNTIYF. As DNA, the CDR3 is TGTGCCTGTTCAACCCGGGACAGGGATCGAAACACCATATATTTT.

This clone was seen a few times. V gene TRBV5-1 combines with J gene TRBJ2-3, with TRBD2 identical over 7 bases. The V gene's germline CDR1 is SGHRS and CDR2 YFSETQ. The CDR3 runs to 16 residues. Trimming removed 0 bases from V and 4 bases from J; junction bases left unmatched: 8. In DNA form, the CDR3 reads TGCGCCAGCAGCTTGGTGTTGGCGGGAGACGCAGATACGCAGTATTTT. Its translation is CASSLVLAGDADTQYF.

The chain links TRBV4-2 to TRBJ2-3; D tentatively fits TRBD1 or TRBD2 (6 bases each). With 0 bases removed from V and 1 base from J, the gap between germline ends came to 14 bases. Germline V lookup: CDR1 LGHNA, CDR2 YNFKEQ. The CDR3 sequence is 17 residues long. CDR3 protein: CASSQDPRGARTDTQYF. CDR3 bases: TGTGCCAGCAGCCAAGATCCAAGGGGGGCCCGCACAGATACGCAGTATTTT.

The V call is TRBV4-1, the J call TRBJ1-3; D possibly corresponds to TRBD1 (5 bases). The germline gives CDR1 MGHRA, CDR2 YSYEKL. V dropped 3 bases and J dropped 0 bases, with 6 bases sitting between them. This CDR3 has 14 amino acids. In DNA form, the CDR3 reads TGCGCCAGCAGCCAGGGGCACTCTGGAAACACCATATATTTT. Translated, it gives CASSQGHSGNTIYF.

This chain uses TRBV6-1 with TRBJ2-3; D is ambiguous. The CDR3 runs 14 residues. Germline-derived CDR1 and CDR2 are MNHNS and SASEGT. The ends were cut back, 4 bases at V and 2 bases at J, with 10 bases in the middle. CDR3 sequence: CASSGLRATDTQYF. The CDR3, as DNA: TGTGCCAGCAGTGGACTCCGGGCCACAGATACGCAGTATTTT.

V and J are TRBV25-1 and TRBJ2-7; no reliable D call. The V gene's germline CDR1 is MGHDK and CDR2 SYGVNS. This CDR3 is 13 amino acids long. Trimming cost V 6 bases and J 4 bases, with 13 bases left between them. The CDR3 region has the DNA TGTGCCAGCAGCGAGAAAGGACCTTACGAGCAGTACTTC. Its protein product is CASSEKGPYEQYF.

This chain links TRBV7-8 with TRBJ2-7, with D possibly TRBD2 on 5 matching bases. Trimming left V 4 bases short and J 2 bases short, with 15 bases between. Germline V CDR1 and CDR2: SGHVS, FQNEAQ. The length of the CDR3 is 15 residues. CDR3 sequence (DNA): TGTGCCAGCAGCTCAGAGCGGTTTTATGCCTACGAGCAGTACTTC. Translation gives CASSSERFYAYEQYF.

CDR3 bases: TGTGCCAGCAGCTTGGTTTGGACTAGCGGGAGAGGTCCCACAGATACGCAGTATTTT. Translated: CASSLVWTSGRGPTDTQYF. The chain carries TRBV5-8 and TRBJ2-3, with TRBD2 matching over 13 bases. The trim removed 0 bases at V and 2 bases at J, leaving 9 bases unmatched. Germline CDR1 is SGHTS and CDR2 is YDEGEE. The CDR3 totals 19 residues.

V and J are TRBV5-1 and TRBJ2-2; D not resolved. The CDR3 loop spans 12 amino acids. CDR1 is SGHRS, CDR2 YFSETQ, per germline. Trimming took off 5 bases at V and 6 bases at J, with 8 bases between the two ends. CDR3 sequence (DNA): TGCGCCAGCAGGTTTCTCCCCGGGGAGCTGTTTTTT. This translates into CASRFLPGELFF. Full variable domain (rest looked up from reference TRBV5-1 and TRBJ2-2): KAGVTQTPRYLIKTRGQQVTLSCSPISGHRSVSWYQQTPGQGLQFLFEYFSETQRNKGNFPGRFSGRQFSNSRSEMNVSTLELGDSALYLCASRFLPGELFFGEGSRLTVL.

The J gene is TRBJ2-5, the V gene TRBV5-6, with TRBD2 identical over 8 bases. Germline CDR1 SGHDT, CDR2 YYEEEE. CDR3 size: 15 residues. V shed 0 bases, J shed 9 bases, and the junction held 10 bases outside the gene matches. CDR3: CASSLVGLEGGAQYF. The CDR3 DNA sequence: TGTGCCAGCAGCTTGGTGGGACTAGAGGGGGGGGCCCAGTACTTC. The whole variable domain, remainder taken from reference TRBV5-6 and TRBJ2-5, is DAGVTQSPTHLIKTRGQQVTLRCSPKSGHDTVSWYQQALGQGPQFIFQYYEEEERQRGNFPDRFSGHQFPNYSSELNVNALLLGDSALYLCASSLVGLEGGAQYFGPGTRLLVL.

This clone was seen only once. The chain carries TRBV6-1 and TRBJ1-1; D is uncertain. V dropped 6 bases and J dropped 0 bases, with 11 bases sitting between them. Looked up from germline, CDR1 is MNHNS and CDR2 is SASEGT. This CDR3 spans 14 amino acids. This CDR3 reads CASSLYSMNTEAFF. CDR3 DNA sequence: TGTGCCAGCAGCCTTTACAGTATGAACACTGAAGCTTTCTTT.

This chain uses TRBV6-6 with TRBJ1-5, with D perhaps matching TRBD1 (5 bases). V was trimmed by 6 bases and J by 3 bases, leaving 18 bases between them. Germline V CDR1 and CDR2: MNHNY, SVGAGI (reference sequence). This CDR3 region has 16 residues. The CDR3 sequence: CASSDVARGVNQPQHF. CDR3 DNA: TGTGCCAGCAGCGACGTTGCCCGGGGGGTCAATCAGCCCCAGCATTTT.

The chain uses TRBV28 and TRBJ1-2; D is unresolved. The CDR3 sequence is 14 residues long. Germline CDR1 is MDHEN and CDR2 is SYDVKM. V gave up 6 bases and J gave up 0 bases, with 11 bases separating them. CDR3 nucleotides: TGTGCCAGCAGGTCGGCGGGTGCTAACTATGGCTACACCTTC. Translation gives CASRSAGANYGYTF.

The chain has TRBV6-5 and TRBJ1-5; a possible D gene is TRBD1 (6 bases). Trimming left V 6 bases short and J 4 bases short, with 16 bases between. Germline CDR1 MNHEY, CDR2 SVGAGI. The CDR3 runs to 15 residues. CDR3 loop: CASSRNRDWNQPQHF. The CDR3 DNA reads TGTGCCAGCAGCCGAAACAGGGATTGGAATCAGCCCCAGCATTTT.

The chain combines TRBV27 with TRBJ2-7; the match to TRBD2 covers 9 bases. The CDR3 is 14 residues long. Trimming removed 8 bases from V and 1 base from J; junction bases left unmatched: 6. The germline V gene has CDR1 MNHEY and CDR2 SMNVEV (reference sequence). The CDR3: CASRRLAASYEQYF. The CDR3 region has the DNA TGTGCCAGCCGCAGACTAGCGGCGTCCTACGAGCAGTACTTC.

This chain uses TRBV6-1 with TRBJ1-6; D unclear. The germline gives CDR1 MNHNS, CDR2 SASEGT. Trimming removed 1 base at V and 0 bases at J, with 13 bases between. The CDR3 runs to 18 residues. The CDR3 sequence is CASSEVKTASSYNSPLHF. CDR3 in DNA: TGTGCCAGCAGTGAAGTAAAGACTGCTAGCTCCTATAATTCACCCCTCCACTTT.

This clone occurred once. The chain links TRBV6-5 to TRBJ1-2; TRBD1 might be the D (5 bases). Germline V gene sequence: CDR1 MNHEY, CDR2 SVGAGI. This CDR3 contains 12 residues. Trimming removed 5 bases from V and 7 bases from J, with 11 bases in between. The CDR3 nucleotides read TGTGCCAGCAGTAATGGTGGGGGTGGCTACACCTTC. Translated, it gives CASSNGGGGYTF.

CDR3 DNA: TGTGCCAGCAGCTTGGAACAGGGAGAAAACATTCAGTACTTC. Protein sequence: CASSLEQGENIQYF. The genes are TRBV7-2 and TRBJ2-4; possibly TRBD1 for D (6 bases). Trimming left V 3 bases short and J 5 bases short, with 11 bases between. This CDR3 has 14 amino acids. The germline gives CDR1 SGHTA, CDR2 FQGNSA.

V gene TRBV7-9 combines with J gene TRBJ2-7, with D uncertain. Germline assignment: CDR1 SEHNR and CDR2 FQNEAQ (reference sequence). The CDR3 is 14 residues long. V was clipped by 6 bases and J by 0 bases, with 12 bases between them. The DNA for the CDR3 is TGTGCCAGCAGGTCAGCCCTGAGCTCCTACGAGCAGTACTTC. Encoded protein: CASRSALSSYEQYF.

This rearrangement joins TRBV5-1 to TRBJ1-1, with D uncertain. V gave up 4 bases and J gave up 7 bases, with 14 bases separating them. The length of the CDR3 is 13 residues. Germline CDR1 is SGHRS and CDR2 is YFSETQ. CDR3 nucleotides: TGCGCCAGCAGCCTGAACGCGGGAGTTGAAGCTTTCTTT. It codes for CASSLNAGVEAFF.

This clone was counted once. V usage is TRBV5-1 and J usage is TRBJ2-3; no reliable D call. The germline V and J ends were trimmed by 1 base and 3 bases, with 3 bases remaining between them. Germline V gives CDR1 SGHRS, CDR2 YFSETQ. The CDR3 length is 12 residues. The CDR3 region is CASSLTTDTQYF. CDR3 bases: TGCGCCAGCAGCTTGACAACAGATACGCAGTATTTT.

This clone came up a few times. The rearrangement uses TRBV4-2 and TRBJ1-5; D is unclear. The V and J ends lost 0 bases and 1 base respectively, with 7 bases between them. The CDR3 loop spans 15 amino acids. The V gene's germline CDR1 is LGHNA and CDR2 YNFKEQ. CDR3 amino acids: CASSQDMGSNQPQHF. Here the CDR3 DNA reads TGTGCCAGCAGCCAAGATATGGGGAGCAATCAGCCCCAGCATTTT.

The chain links TRBV6-1 to TRBJ2-7, with 10 bases that match TRBD1. V was pared by 2 bases and J by 5 bases, with 3 bases of the junction left unmatched. CDR3 length: 14 residues. Germline V gene lookup returns CDR1 MNHNS and CDR2 SASEGT. DNA for the CDR3: TGTGCCAGCAGTGAATGGGACAGGGGCAACGAGCAGTACTTC. Amino acids: CASSEWDRGNEQYF.

The chain carries TRBV5-1 and TRBJ1-2, with unresolved D. Germline loops: CDR1 SGHRS, CDR2 YFSETQ. The germline V and J ends were trimmed by 2 bases and 4 bases, with 12 bases remaining between them. This CDR3 is 14 amino acids long. In nucleotides, the CDR3 is TGCGCCAGCAGCTTCGAGGGCCAGAGCTATGGCTACACCTTC. Translating it yields CASSFEGQSYGYTF.